This TCR beta chain was found in a study of cytomegalovirus exposure and HLA in healthy donors (dated by TCRdb to between 2016 and 2019). Background for the entire study: A later analysis indicated that the 90 to 150 validation repertoires were generated on the platform also employed for the roughly 720 repertoires of the first cohort. The study was designed to test whether signatures of past pathogen exposure could be identified by cataloging public T cell receptors. A separate validation cohort of some 130 different subjects was used in addition to the 666-subject first cohort. To predict cytomegalovirus infection status, the study brought together high-throughput TCR immunosequencing, statistical association of individual TCRs with disease status, and machine learning. Broad study findings and their caveats: A later analysis lacked HLA typing for the validation cohort, so it scored co-occurrence in that cohort across all 110 or so repertoires. According to the authors, the approach could potentially be generalized to other disease states and immunological phenotypes. The classifier was reported to diagnose cytomegalovirus status with high specificity and sensitivity in both the original cohort and the validation cohort. While some public TCRs were present in many individuals, most TCR sequences turned up only very rarely across donors. The study gave a list of some 150 TCR beta chains associated with cytomegalovirus. In vitro tests confirmed that three of the cytomegalovirus-associated TCR beta chains recognize cytomegalovirus antigens. In a later analysis, TCRs clustered in the first cohort were found to also tend to co-occur in the roughly 130 validation repertoires, with 85% to 95% of cluster scores above 0.

Library preparation was by the immunoSEQ multiplex PCR assay. For the original study's pipeline: A statistical classification framework was developed to diagnose cytomegalovirus status using the catalog of TCR beta chain sequences. The immuneACCESS repertoire file appears here via TCRdb, limited to in-frame rearrangements. These files lack a portion of the clones; in checked studies, under half of the deficit traces to unresolved V genes, and the cause of the others is not known. That table furnishes V, J and clone size, whereas the DNA furnished D and trimming. For this sample the table gives about 280,000 clones, of which around 85% were detected only once. The top ten clones comprise about 1% of the sample. Of note for this clone: Its antigen is not yet known. Base qualities are not at hand, and no much larger clone is one base apart.

The donors were included in the validation cohort of approximately 120 subjects, a group kept apart from the approximately 700-subject first cohort. Taken from the germline V gene (reference sequence), the CDR1 and CDR2 loops are SGHAT and FQDESV. The junction shows trimming of 1 base on V and 4 bases on J, and the gene matches do not reach 7 bases of it. The CDR3 runs 15 residues from the cysteine to the phenylalanine. The retained sequence is limited to the CDR3, 45 bases, with the frame set at the first base. The TCR sequence derives from a woman between 18 and 30 years old in good health and CMV-seronegative. Sequenced sample: PBMCs. Recombination linked TRBV11-1 to TRBJ2-7, with 7 bases aligning to TRBD1. Here the CDR3 is given as CASSLEGALFYEQYF. The nucleotide sequence reads as follows: TGTGCCAGCAGCTTAGAGGGGGCGTTGTTTTACGAGCAGTACTTC. Outside the CDR3, residues come from the reference TRBV11-1 and TRBJ2-7 proteins, so the full variable domain is: EAEVAQSPRYKITEKSQAVAFWCDPISGHATLYWYRQILGQGPELLVQFQDESVVDDSQLPKDRFSAERLKGVDSTLKIQPAELGDSAMYLCASSLEGALFYEQYFGPGTRLTVT.